The subject of this entry is one T cell receptor beta chain. TCRdb keeps only in-frame clones here, not all; method: immunoSEQ multiplex PCR. The repertoire holds about 26,000 clones, with 85% to 90% as singletons. V was cut by 6 bases and J by 7 bases, with 18 bases left in between. The germline CDR1 and CDR2 sequences are MDHEN and SYDVKM. This CDR3 is built from 14 residues. This sample stems from a study of T cell changes during pregnancy in multiple sclerosis. The J gene is TRBJ1-2, the V gene TRBV28; D may be TRBD1 (6 bases). The source is a female donor with multiple sclerosis, enrolled in a pregnancy study. The sequencing here drew on CD8+ T cells from peripheral blood mononuclear cells, taken in the second trimester of pregnancy. CDR3 in DNA: TGTGCCAGCAGCCCCATGACAGGTCTTGGTGGCTACACCTTC. It specifies CASSPMTGLGGYTF.